The rows below give T cell receptor beta chains drawn from one sample of a study of CD8 T cells in Susac syndrome. TCRdb passed the immunoSEQ multiplex PCR reads through MiXCR, listing each CDR3 protein once. The table has about 160,000 distinct CDR3 sequences, approximately 92% seen once; the top ten hold around 0.13%. The source material was CD4+ T cells from PBMCs. Source of these receptors: a human donor in good health. The CDR3 runs from the conserved cysteine through the conserved F or W. Each record gives: D gene, J gene, clone size, V gene, CDR3 DNA, CDR3 protein. A D gene is named only where the DNA matches it firmly. The size field is filled for only some rows; it gives once, few, many or a size class.

D: .; J: TRBJ2-3; size: .; V: TRBV9; DNA: TGTGCCAGCAGCGTAGCGGTGAGGAACACAGATACGCAGTATTTT; CDR3: CASSVAVRNTDTQYF
D: TRBD1; J: TRBJ1-5; size: .; V: TRBV27; DNA: TGTGCCAGCAGTTTTACCGGAGGACAGGGGGCAAGGCAGCCCCAGCATTTT; CDR3: CASSFTGGQGARQPQHF
D: .; J: TRBJ2-5; size: .; V: TRBV5-1; DNA: TGCGCCAGCAGCATGGGAGTAGAAGAGACCCAGTACTTC; CDR3: CASSMGVEETQYF
D: .; J: TRBJ1-2; size: .; V: TRBV3-1; DNA: TGTGCCAGCAGCCAAGGTCTGCTCTATGGCTACACCTTC; CDR3: CASSQGLLYGYTF
D: .; J: TRBJ1-1; size: once; V: TRBV4-1; DNA: TGCGCCAGCAGCCAAGATGCCTTTGGAGGGACTGAAGCTTTCTTT; CDR3: CASSQDAFGGTEAFF
D: TRBD1; J: TRBJ2-1; size: .; V: TRBV3-1; DNA: TGTGCCAGCAGCCAAGAGACGACAGGGTACTACAATGAGCAGTTCTTC; CDR3: CASSQETTGYYNEQFF
D: .; J: TRBJ1-2; size: .; V: TRBV18; DNA: TGTGCCAGCTGGGGGGACACTTTAAACTATGGCTACACCTTC; CDR3: CASWGDTLNYGYTF
D: .; J: TRBJ1-5; size: .; V: TRBV19; DNA: TGTGCCAGTAGTATGACAGGATACAATCAGCCCCAGCATTTT; CDR3: CASSMTGYNQPQHF
D: TRBD2; J: TRBJ2-3; size: .; V: TRBV19; DNA: TGTGCCAGTAGTGCCAGCGGGGGAAGAACGCAGTATTTT; CDR3: CASSASGGRTQYF
D: .; J: TRBJ1-6; size: .; V: TRBV10-3; DNA: TGTGCCATCAGGGAGGGGACGGTACTTAATTCACCCCTCCACTTT; CDR3: CAIREGTVLNSPLHF
D: TRBD1; J: TRBJ1-2; size: .; V: TRBV5-1; DNA: TGCGCCAGCAGCTTGGATGGGACAGACTTTGGCTACACCTTC; CDR3: CASSLDGTDFGYTF
D: TRBD1; J: TRBJ2-1; size: .; V: TRBV7-2; DNA: TGTGCCAGCAGCTTCAGACAGGGGGCTATGGGGCAGTTCTTC; CDR3: CASSFRQGAMGQFF
D: .; J: TRBJ2-7; size: once; V: TRBV5-5; DNA: TGTGCCAGCAGCTTGGAATTTCGAAGGGTTACCTACGAGCAGTACTTC; CDR3: CASSLEFRRVTYEQYF
D: .; J: TRBJ2-2; size: once; V: TRBV20-1; DNA: TGCAGTGCTAGAGATCTGGAAAGGGGGGCCGGGGAGCTGTTTTTT; CDR3: CSARDLERGAGELFF
D: TRBD1; J: TRBJ2-3; size: .; V: TRBV5-1; DNA: TGCGCCAGCAGCTCGGGACAGAGCCACACAGATACGCAGTATTTT; CDR3: CASSSGQSHTDTQYF
D: .; J: TRBJ1-1; size: .; V: TRBV18; DNA: TGTGCCAGCTCACCACCGGACCGGAGAGAAGCTTTCTTT; CDR3: CASSPPDRREAFF
D: TRBD1; J: TRBJ1-1; size: .; V: TRBV29-1; DNA: TGCAGCGTTGCTAAACAGGGGGATGTGGCTGAAGCTTTCTTT; CDR3: CSVAKQGDVAEAFF
D: .; J: TRBJ1-5; size: .; V: TRBV6-1; DNA: TGTGCCAGCAGTACCTCCGGGGTAAGGGGCAATCAGCCCCAGCATTTT; CDR3: CASSTSGVRGNQPQHF
D: .; J: TRBJ1-5; size: .; V: TRBV30; DNA: TGTGCCTGGACCTCTCGGGACACCGTCTTCAATCAGCCCCAGCATTTT; CDR3: CAWTSRDTVFNQPQHF
D: .; J: TRBJ2-2; size: .; V: TRBV7-9; DNA: TGTGCCAGCAGCTTCAAGGGGGAAAAAGCCGGGGAGCTGTTTTTT; CDR3: CASSFKGEKAGELFF
D: .; J: TRBJ1-1; size: .; V: TRBV20-1; DNA: TGCAGTGCTAGCACCCCGGAAAGCATGAACACTGAAGCTTTCTTT; CDR3: CSASTPESMNTEAFF
D: .; J: TRBJ2-4; size: .; V: TRBV9; DNA: TGTGCCAGCAGCCAAGATAACATTCAGTACTTC; CDR3: CASSQDNIQYF
D: TRBD2; J: TRBJ2-3; size: .; V: TRBV20-1; DNA: TGCAGTGCCTTACGGGCGGGAGATGATACAGATACGCAGTATTTT; CDR3: CSALRAGDDTDTQYF
D: .; J: TRBJ1-5; size: .; V: TRBV4-2; DNA: TGTGCCAGCAGCCAAGGGACACGGGAAAATCAGCCCCAGCATTTT; CDR3: CASSQGTRENQPQHF
D: TRBD1; J: TRBJ2-7; size: .; V: TRBV29-1; DNA: TGCAGCGCGGTGGACAGGGAGACTTACGAGCAGTACTTC; CDR3: CSAVDRETYEQYF
D: .; J: TRBJ1-5; size: .; V: TRBV14; DNA: TGTGCCAGCAGCCAAGACAGGGGAGCCCAGCATTTT; CDR3: CASSQDRGAQHF
D: TRBD2; J: TRBJ2-3; size: .; V: TRBV12-3/TRBV12-4; DNA: TGTGCCAGCAGCCGGGGGACTAGCGGGCGGTTGGATACGCAGTATTTT; CDR3: CASSRGTSGRLDTQYF
D: .; J: TRBJ2-2; size: .; V: TRBV7-9; DNA: TGTGCCAGCAGCTTAGCAGTCCCGAACACCGGGGAGCTGTTTTTT; CDR3: CASSLAVPNTGELFF
D: .; J: TRBJ1-4; size: .; V: TRBV5-1; DNA: TGCGCCAGCAGCGAGGTTGAAATAGGCGAAAAACTGTTTTTT; CDR3: CASSEVEIGEKLFF
D: .; J: TRBJ1-2; size: .; V: TRBV3-1; DNA: TGTGCCAGCAGCCCATCTGCGGGTGGAGGGCTATATGGCTACACCTTC; CDR3: CASSPSAGGGLYGYTF
D: .; J: TRBJ2-3; size: .; V: TRBV7-2; DNA: TGTGCCAGCAGCTTTACCCGGCTGTTTCTAAGCACAGATACGCAGTATTTT; CDR3: CASSFTRLFLSTDTQYF
D: .; J: TRBJ1-1; size: .; V: TRBV30; DNA: TGTGTCTGGAGAAACAGGGTTACTGAAGCTTTCTTT; CDR3: CVWRNRVTEAFF
D: .; J: TRBJ2-7; size: .; V: TRBV5-1; DNA: TGCGCCAGCAGCTTAACGGGGGAAATCGAGCAGTACTTC; CDR3: CASSLTGEIEQYF
D: .; J: TRBJ1-2; size: .; V: TRBV5-1; DNA: TGCGCCAGCAGCCCAAACAGAGGCGGCTACACCTTC; CDR3: CASSPNRGGYTF
D: TRBD2; J: TRBJ2-3; size: .; V: TRBV11-1; DNA: TGTGCCAGCAGTCTAGCGTCTAGCGGAGATACGCAGTATTTT; CDR3: CASSLASSGDTQYF